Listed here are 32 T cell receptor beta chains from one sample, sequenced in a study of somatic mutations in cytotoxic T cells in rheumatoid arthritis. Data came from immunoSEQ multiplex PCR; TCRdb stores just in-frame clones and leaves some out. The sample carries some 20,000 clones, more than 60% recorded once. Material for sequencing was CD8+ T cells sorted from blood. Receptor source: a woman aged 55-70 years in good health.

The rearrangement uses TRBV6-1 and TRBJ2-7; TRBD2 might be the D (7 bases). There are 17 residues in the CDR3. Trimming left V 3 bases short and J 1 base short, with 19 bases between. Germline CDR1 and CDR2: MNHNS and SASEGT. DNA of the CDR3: TGTGCCAGCAGTGATGGTAAGGGGGGGCTAGCTTCCTACGAGCAGTACTTC. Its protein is CASSDGKGGLASYEQYF.

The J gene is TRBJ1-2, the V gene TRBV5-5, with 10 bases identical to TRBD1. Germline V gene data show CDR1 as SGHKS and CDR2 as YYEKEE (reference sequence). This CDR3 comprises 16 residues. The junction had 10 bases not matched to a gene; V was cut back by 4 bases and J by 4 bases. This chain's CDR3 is CASSPGQGTSPYGYTF. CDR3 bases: TGTGCCAGCAGCCCGGGACAGGGGACAAGCCCCTATGGCTACACCTTC. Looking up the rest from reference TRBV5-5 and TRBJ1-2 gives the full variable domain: DAGVTQSPTHLIKTRGQQVTLRCSPISGHKSVSWYQQVLGQGPQFIFQYYEKEERGRGNFPDRFSARQFPNYSSELNVNALLLGDSALYLCASSPGQGTSPYGYTFGSGTRLTVV.

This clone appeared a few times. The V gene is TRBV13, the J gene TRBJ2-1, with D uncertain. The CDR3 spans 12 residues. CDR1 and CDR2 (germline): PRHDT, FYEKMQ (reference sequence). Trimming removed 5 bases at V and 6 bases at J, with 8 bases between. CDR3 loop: CASSHKGNEQFF. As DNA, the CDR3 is TGTGCCAGCAGCCACAAGGGCAATGAGCAGTTCTTC.

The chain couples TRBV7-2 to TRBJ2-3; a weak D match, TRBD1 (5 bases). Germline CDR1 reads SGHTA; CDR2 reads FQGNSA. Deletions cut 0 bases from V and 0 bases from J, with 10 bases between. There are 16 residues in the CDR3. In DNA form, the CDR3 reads TGTGCCAGCAGCTTAGCCGACAGAACTAGCACAGATACGCAGTATTTT. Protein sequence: CASSLADRTSTDTQYF.

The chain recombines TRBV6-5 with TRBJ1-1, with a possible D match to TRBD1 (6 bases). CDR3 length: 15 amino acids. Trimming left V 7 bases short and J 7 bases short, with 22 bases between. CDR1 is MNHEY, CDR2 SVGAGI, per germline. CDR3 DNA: TGTGCCAGCACTCACCTGACGGGGGCGGACGGTGAAGCTTTCTTT. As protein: CASTHLTGADGEAFF.

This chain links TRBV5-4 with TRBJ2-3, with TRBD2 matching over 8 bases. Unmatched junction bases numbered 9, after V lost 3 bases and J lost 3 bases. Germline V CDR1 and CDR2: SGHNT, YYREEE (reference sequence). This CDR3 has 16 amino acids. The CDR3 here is CASSWKRETGTDTQYF. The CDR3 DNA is TGTGCCAGCAGCTGGAAGCGGGAGACGGGGACAGATACGCAGTATTTT.

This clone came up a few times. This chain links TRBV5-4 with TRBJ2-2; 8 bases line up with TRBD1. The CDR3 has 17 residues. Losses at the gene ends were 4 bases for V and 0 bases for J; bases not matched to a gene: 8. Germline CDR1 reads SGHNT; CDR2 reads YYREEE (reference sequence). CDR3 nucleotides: TGTGCCAGCAGCATCCCCGGGACAGGCCCGAACACCGGGGAGCTGTTTTTT. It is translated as CASSIPGTGPNTGELFF.

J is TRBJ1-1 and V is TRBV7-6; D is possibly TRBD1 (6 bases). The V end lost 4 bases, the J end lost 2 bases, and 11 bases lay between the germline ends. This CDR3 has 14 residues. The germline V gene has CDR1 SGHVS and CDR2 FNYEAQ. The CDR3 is CASSYQGSNTEAFF. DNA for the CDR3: TGTGCCAGCAGCTATCAGGGGAGTAACACTGAAGCTTTCTTT.

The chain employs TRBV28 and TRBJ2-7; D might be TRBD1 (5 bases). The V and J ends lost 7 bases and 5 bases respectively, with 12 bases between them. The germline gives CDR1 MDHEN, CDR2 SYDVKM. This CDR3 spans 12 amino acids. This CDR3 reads CASTGAPDEQYF. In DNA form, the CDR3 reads TGTGCCAGCACTGGGGCGCCGGACGAGCAGTACTTC.

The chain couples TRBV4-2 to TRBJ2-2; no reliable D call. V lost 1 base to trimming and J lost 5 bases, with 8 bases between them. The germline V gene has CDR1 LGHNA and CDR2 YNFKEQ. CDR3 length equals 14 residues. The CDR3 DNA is TGTGCCAGCAGCCAAGGAACCGGTACCGGGGAGCTGTTTTTT. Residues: CASSQGTGTGELFF.

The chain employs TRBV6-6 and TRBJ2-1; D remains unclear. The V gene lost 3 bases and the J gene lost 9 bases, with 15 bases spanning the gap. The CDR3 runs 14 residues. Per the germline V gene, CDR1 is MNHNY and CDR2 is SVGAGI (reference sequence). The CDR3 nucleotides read TGTGCCAGCAGTTATGTGCTGCCTCTCGGTGAGCAGTTCTTC. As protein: CASSYVLPLGEQFF.

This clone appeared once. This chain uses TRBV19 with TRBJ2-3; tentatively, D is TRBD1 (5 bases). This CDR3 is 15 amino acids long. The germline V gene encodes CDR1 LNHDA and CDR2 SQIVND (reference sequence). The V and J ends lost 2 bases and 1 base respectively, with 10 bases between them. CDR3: CASSIWGSGTDTQYF. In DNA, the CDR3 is TGTGCCAGTAGTATATGGGGCAGCGGCACAGATACGCAGTATTTT.

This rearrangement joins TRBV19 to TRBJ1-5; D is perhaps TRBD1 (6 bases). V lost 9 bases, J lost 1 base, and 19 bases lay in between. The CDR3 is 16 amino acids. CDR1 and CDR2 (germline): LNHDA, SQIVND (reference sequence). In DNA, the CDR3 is TGTGCCAGCAACCCGGGGGGCGCGGGGAGCAATCAGCCCCAGCATTTT. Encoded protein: CASNPGGAGSNQPQHF.

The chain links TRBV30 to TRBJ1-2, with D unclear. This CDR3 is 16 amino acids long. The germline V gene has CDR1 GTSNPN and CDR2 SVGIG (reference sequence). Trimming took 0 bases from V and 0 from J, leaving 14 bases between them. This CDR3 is CAWSVRGRQPNYGYTF. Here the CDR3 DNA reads TGTGCCTGGAGTGTACGAGGTCGGCAGCCTAACTATGGCTACACCTTC. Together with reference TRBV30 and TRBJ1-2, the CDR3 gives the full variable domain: SQTIHQWPATLVQPVGSPLSLECTVEGTSNPNLYWYRQAAGRGLQLLFYSVGIGQISSEVPQNLSASRPQDRQFILSSKKLLLSDSGFYLCAWSVRGRQPNYGYTFGSGTRLTVV.

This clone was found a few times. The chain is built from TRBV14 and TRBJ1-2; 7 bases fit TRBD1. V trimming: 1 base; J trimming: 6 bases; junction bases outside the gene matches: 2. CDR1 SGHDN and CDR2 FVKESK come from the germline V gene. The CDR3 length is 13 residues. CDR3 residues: CASSQATGDGYTF. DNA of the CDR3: TGTGCCAGCAGCCAAGCAACAGGGGATGGCTACACCTTC.

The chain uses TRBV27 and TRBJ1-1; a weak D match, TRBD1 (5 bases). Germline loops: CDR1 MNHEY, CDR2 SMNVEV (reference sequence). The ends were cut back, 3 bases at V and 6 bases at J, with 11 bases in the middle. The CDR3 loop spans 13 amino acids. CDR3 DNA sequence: TGTGCCAGCAGTTTCCTCGGGGGGGCTGAAGCTTTCTTT. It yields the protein CASSFLGGAEAFF.

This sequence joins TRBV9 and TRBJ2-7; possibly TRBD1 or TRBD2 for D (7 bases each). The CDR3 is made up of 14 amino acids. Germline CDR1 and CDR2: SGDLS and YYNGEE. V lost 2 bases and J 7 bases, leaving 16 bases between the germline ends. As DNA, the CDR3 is TGTGCCAGCAGCGTGGGGGGGACAGCCGGGGAGCAGTACTTC. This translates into CASSVGGTAGEQYF.

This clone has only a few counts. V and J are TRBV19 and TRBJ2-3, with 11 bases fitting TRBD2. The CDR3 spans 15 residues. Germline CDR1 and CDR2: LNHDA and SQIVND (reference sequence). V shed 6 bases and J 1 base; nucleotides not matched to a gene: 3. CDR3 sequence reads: CASRQGLAGTDTQYF. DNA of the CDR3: TGTGCCAGTAGGCAGGGACTAGCGGGCACAGATACGCAGTATTTT.

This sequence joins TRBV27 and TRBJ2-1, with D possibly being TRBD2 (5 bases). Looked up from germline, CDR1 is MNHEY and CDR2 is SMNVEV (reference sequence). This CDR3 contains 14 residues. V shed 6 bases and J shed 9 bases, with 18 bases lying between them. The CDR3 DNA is TGTGCCAGCAGCGCTAGCTCCGGGCTTGGTGAGCAGTTCTTC. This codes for CASSASSGLGEQFF.

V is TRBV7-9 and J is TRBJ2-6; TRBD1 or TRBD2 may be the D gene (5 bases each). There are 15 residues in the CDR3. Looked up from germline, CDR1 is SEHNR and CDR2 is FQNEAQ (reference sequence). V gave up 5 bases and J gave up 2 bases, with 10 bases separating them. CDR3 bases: TGTGCCAGCAGCCTGGAGGACACTGGGGCCAACGTCCTGACTTTC. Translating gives CASSLEDTGANVLTF.

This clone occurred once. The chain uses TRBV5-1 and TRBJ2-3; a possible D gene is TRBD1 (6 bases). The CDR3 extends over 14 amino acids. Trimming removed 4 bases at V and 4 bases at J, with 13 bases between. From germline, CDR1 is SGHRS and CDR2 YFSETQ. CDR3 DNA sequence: TGCGCCAGCAGCATAGAACAGGGACCAGATACGCAGTATTTT. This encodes CASSIEQGPDTQYF.

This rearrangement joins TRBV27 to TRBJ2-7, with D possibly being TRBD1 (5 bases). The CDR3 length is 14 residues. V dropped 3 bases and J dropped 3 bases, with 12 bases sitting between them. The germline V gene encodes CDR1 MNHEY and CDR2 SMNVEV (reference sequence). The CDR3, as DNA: TGTGCCAGCAGTTTTCCAGGCAGGGACTACGAGCAGTACTTC. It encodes CASSFPGRDYEQYF.

The CDR3 bases are TGTGCCTGGAGCGCAGGGTCAACTAATGAAAAACTGTTTTTT. Encoded protein: CAWSAGSTNEKLFF. J is TRBJ1-4 and V is TRBV30; possible D gene TRBD1, 5 bases. In germline, CDR1 is GTSNPN, CDR2 SVGIG (reference sequence). The length of the CDR3 is 14 residues. V was shortened by 3 bases and J by 0 bases, with 8 bases between the two germline ends.

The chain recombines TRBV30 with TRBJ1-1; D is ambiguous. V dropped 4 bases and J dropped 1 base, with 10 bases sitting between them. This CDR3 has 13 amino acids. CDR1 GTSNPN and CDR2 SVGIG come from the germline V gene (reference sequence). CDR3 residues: CAWTYAPNTEAFF. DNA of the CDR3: TGTGCCTGGACCTATGCACCGAACACTGAAGCTTTCTTT.

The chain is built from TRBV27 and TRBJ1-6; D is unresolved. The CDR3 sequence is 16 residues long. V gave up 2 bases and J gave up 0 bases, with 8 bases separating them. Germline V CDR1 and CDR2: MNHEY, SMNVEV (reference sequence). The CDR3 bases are TGTGCCAGCAGTTTAGGGGTCAGCTCCTATAATTCACCCCTCCACTTT. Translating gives CASSLGVSSYNSPLHF.

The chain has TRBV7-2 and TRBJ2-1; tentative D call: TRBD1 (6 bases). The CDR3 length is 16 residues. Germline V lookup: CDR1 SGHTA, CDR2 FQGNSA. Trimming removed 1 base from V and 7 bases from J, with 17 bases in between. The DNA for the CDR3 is TGTGCCAGCAGCTTAGGTCCAGGGGCCAGTAGGAATGAGCAGTTCTTC. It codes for CASSLGPGASRNEQFF. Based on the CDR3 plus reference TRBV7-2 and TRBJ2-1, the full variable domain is GAGVSQSPSNKVTEKGKDVELRCDPISGHTALYWYRQSLGQGLEFLIYFQGNSAPDKSGLPSDRFSAERTGGSVSTLTIQRTQQEDSAVYLCASSLGPGASRNEQFFGPGTRLTVL.

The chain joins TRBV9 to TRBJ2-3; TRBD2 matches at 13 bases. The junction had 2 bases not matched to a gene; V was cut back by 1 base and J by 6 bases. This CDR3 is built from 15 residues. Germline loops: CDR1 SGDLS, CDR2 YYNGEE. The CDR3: CASSVTSGGADTQYF. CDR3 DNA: TGTGCCAGCAGCGTAACTAGCGGGGGGGCTGATACGCAGTATTTT.

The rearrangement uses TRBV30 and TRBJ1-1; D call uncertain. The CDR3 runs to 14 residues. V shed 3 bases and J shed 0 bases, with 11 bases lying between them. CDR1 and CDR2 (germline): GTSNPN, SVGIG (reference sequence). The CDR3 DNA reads TGTGCCTGGAGGTTGACTGAGATGAACACTGAAGCTTTCTTT. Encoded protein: CAWRLTEMNTEAFF.

CDR3 loop: CASSTTPDSPREGYTF. In nucleotides, the CDR3 is TGTGCCAGTAGTACCACCCCGGACAGTCCTCGCGAGGGCTACACCTTC. The chain has TRBV19 and TRBJ1-2, with D maybe TRBD1 (6 bases). V gave up 4 bases and J gave up 8 bases, with 23 bases separating them. Germline loops: CDR1 LNHDA, CDR2 SQIVND (reference sequence). The CDR3 runs 16 residues.

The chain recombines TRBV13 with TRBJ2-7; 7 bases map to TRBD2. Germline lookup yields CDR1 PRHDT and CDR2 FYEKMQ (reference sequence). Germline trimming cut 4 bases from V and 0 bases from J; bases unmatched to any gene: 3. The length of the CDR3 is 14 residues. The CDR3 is CASSSRGGSYEQYF. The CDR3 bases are TGTGCCAGCAGCTCCCGCGGGGGCTCCTACGAGCAGTACTTC. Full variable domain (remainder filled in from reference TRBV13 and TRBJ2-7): AAGVIQSPRHLIKEKRETATLKCYPIPRHDTVYWYQQGPGQDPQFLISFYEKMQSDKGSIPDRFSAQQFSDYHSELNMSSLELGDSALYFCASSSRGGSYEQYFGPGTRLTVT.

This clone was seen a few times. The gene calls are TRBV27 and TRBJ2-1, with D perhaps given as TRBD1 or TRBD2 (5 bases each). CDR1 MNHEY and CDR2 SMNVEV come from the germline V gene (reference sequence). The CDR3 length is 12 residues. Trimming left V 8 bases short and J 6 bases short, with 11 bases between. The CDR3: CASSRGLNEQFF. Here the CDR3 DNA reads TGTGCCAGCTCCCGGGGCCTCAATGAGCAGTTCTTC.

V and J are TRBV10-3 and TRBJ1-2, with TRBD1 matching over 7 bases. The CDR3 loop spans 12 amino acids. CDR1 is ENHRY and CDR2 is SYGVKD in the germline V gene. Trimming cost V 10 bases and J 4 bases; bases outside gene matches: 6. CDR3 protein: CATNSGGYGYTF. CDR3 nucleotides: TGTGCCACCAACTCAGGGGGCTATGGCTACACCTTC.